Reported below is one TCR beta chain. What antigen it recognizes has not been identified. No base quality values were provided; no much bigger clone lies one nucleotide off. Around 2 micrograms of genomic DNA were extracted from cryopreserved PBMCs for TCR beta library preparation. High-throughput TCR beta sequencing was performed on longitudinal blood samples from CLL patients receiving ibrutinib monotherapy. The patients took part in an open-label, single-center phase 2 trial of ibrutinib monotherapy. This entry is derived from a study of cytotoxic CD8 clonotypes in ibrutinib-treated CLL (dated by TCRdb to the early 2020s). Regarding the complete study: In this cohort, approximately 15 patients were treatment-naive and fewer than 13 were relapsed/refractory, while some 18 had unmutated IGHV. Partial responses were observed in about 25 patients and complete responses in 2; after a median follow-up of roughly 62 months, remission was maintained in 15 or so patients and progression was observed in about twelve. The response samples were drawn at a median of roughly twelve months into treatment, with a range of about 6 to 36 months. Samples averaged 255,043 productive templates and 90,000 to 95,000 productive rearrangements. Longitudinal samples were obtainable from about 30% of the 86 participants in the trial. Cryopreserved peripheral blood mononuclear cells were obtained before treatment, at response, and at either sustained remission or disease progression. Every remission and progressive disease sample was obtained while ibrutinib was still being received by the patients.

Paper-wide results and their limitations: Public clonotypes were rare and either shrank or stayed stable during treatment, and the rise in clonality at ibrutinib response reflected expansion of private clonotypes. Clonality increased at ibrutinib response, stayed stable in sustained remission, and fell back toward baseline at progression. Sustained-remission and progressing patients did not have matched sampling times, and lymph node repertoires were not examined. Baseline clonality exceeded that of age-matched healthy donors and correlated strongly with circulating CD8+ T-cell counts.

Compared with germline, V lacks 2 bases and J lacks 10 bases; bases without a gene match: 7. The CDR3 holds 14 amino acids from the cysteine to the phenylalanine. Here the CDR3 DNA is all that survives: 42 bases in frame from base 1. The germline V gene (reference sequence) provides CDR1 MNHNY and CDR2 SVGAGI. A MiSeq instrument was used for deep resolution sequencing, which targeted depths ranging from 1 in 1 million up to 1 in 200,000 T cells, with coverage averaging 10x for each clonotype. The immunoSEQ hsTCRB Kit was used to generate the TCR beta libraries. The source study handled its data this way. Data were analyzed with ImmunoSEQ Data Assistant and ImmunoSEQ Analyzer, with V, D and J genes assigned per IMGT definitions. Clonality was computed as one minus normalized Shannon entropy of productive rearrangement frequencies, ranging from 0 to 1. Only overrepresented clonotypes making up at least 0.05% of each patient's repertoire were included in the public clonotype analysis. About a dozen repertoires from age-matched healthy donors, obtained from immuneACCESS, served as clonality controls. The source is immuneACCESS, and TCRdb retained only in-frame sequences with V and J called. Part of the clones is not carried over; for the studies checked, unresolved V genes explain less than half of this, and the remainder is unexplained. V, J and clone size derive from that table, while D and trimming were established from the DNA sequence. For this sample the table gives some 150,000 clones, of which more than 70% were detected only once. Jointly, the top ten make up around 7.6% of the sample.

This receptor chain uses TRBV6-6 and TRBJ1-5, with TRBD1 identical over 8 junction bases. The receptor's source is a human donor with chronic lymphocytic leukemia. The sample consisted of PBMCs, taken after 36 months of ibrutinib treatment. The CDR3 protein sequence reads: CASSYRQGSHPQHF. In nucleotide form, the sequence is TGTGCCAGCAGTTACCGACAGGGGTCTCATCCCCAGCATTTT.